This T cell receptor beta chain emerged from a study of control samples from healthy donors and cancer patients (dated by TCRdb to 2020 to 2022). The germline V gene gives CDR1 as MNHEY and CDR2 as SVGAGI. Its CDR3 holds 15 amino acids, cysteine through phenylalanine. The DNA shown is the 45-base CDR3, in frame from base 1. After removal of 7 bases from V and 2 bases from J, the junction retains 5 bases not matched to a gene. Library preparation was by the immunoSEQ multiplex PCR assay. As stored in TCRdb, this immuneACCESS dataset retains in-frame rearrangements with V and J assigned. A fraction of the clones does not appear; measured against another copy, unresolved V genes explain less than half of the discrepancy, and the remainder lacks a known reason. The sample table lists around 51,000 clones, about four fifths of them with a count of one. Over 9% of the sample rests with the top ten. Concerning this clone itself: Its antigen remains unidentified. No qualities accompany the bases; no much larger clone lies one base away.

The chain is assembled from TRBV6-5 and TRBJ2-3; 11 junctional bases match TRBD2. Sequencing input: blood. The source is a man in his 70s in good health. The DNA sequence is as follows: TGTGCCAGCACCCTAGCGGGAGGAAACACAGATACGCAGTATTTT. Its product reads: CASTLAGGNTDTQYF.